This T cell receptor beta chain was recovered during a study of blood T cell repertoires in COVID-19. Turning to the study itself: There were acute and convalescent COVID-19 samples, and they came from the United States, Italy and Spain. PBMCs, B-cell-depleted T cells, or T cells provided the cDNA or gDNA that made up the material.

V was clipped by 0 bases and J by 2 bases; unmatched bases: 0. The CDR3 consists of 15 residues. Germline V CDR1 and CDR2: SGHRS, YFSETQ. In the authors' workflow: Estimation of nucleated cell counts was performed using reference gene primer amplification. This table comes from immunoSEQ multiplex PCR, and its TCRdb copy is limited to in-frame clones, with some not included. V, J and clone size derive from that table, while D and trimming were established from the DNA sequence. The sample has hundreds of thousands of clones, approximately 88% seen once. Seattle patient enrollment occurred during active infection, with longitudinal follow-up thereafter. Comment on this clone: Other DNA sequences from this sample encode an identical CDR3 as well.

The V and J genes are TRBV5-1 and TRBJ2-1; 9 nucleotides line up with TRBD1. The specimen sequenced was peripheral blood. This TCR came from a woman in her forties or fifties with COVID-19, enrolled during active disease. The CDR3 nucleotides read TGCGCCAGCAGCTTGGGGACAGGGGCCTACAATGAGCAGTTCTTC. Protein product: CASSLGTGAYNEQFF. The full variable domain, rest sourced from reference TRBV5-1 and TRBJ2-1, is KAGVTQTPRYLIKTRGQQVTLSCSPISGHRSVSWYQQTPGQGLQFLFEYFSETQRNKGNFPGRFSGRQFSNSRSEMNVSTLELGDSALYLCASSLGTGAYNEQFFGPGTRLTVL.